The sequence of this T cell receptor beta chain was determined in a study of identical twins. The CDR3 runs to 15 residues. Unmatched junction bases numbered 3, after V lost 2 bases and J lost 4 bases. The germline gives CDR1 MNHEY, CDR2 SVGAGI. Ten or more counts support this clonotype. One entry per CDR3 protein, called by TCRdb with MiXCR from the 5' RACE reads. Of approximately 680,000 distinct CDR3 sequences listed, around 7.4% are singletons. This sample was shared with a second study, whose subject was yellow fever vaccine responses in identical twins.

The sequence came from a woman under 30 in good health. The sequencing input was PBMCs. J is TRBJ2-3 and V is TRBV6-5; TRBD2 matches at 10 bases. For the CDR3, the DNA is TGTGCCAGCAGTTACGCCGGGACTAGCGCAGATACGCAGTATTTT. Its translation: CASSYAGTSADTQYF.